What follows describes a single T cell receptor beta chain. This entry is derived from a study of control samples from healthy donors and cancer patients. Some clones are missing from TCRdb's copy, which holds only in-frame ones; the method was immunoSEQ multiplex PCR. The sample holds around 72,000 clones, 75% to 90% seen once. J lost 6 bases, V lost 5 bases, and 8 bases had no gene match. Germline loops: CDR1 SEHNR, CDR2 FQNEAQ (reference sequence). The CDR3 is made up of 15 amino acids. The sample comprised blood. V and J are TRBV7-9 and TRBJ2-2; TRBD2 matches at 8 bases. The sequence was obtained from a man in his fifties in good health. CDR3 sequence (DNA): TGTGCCAGCAGCGATCGGGAGGGGCTGGCCGGGGAGCTGTTTTTT. Translating gives CASSDREGLAGELFF.